This passage covers 17 T cell receptor beta chains from one sample sequenced in a study of regulatory T cells in long-lasting Graves disease (TCRdb year 2021). The time point label for this specimen denotes: newly diagnosed GD, antithyroid drugs for less than 3 months. For both TCR sequencing and RNA sequencing, RNA was extracted from PBMCs in TRIzol. The library came from multiplex PCR. Sequencing was performed on an Illumina HiSeq 4000. CDR3 regions were amplified by Arm-PCR with iRepertoire HTBI primers to construct TCR beta libraries. TCRdb trimmed public reads at Q25 via fastp, called clones via MiXCR and kept in-frame beta chains. For every CDR3 protein sequence, its rows merge into one entry that carries the most common genes and DNA. The sample has under 300,000 distinct CDR3 sequences on record, under 20% of them singletons. In total, the top ten clones hold 12% to 15% of the sample. The same data also contributed to another study, on T cells in Graves' hyperthyroidism and ophthalmopathy.

Source: peripheral blood mononuclear cells (PBMCs), taken at new diagnosis, from a patient treated with antithyroid drugs. These receptors all come from a woman aged 25-40 years with Graves disease. Donor details come from another sample of the same person, matched by shared clones.

This clonotype was seen repeatedly, ten times or more. The chain has TRBV11-2 and TRBJ1-1; weak D call: TRBD1 (6 bases). In germline, CDR1 is SGHAT, CDR2 FQNNGV. Deletions cut 5 bases from V and 4 bases from J, with 20 bases between. This CDR3 has 16 amino acids. As DNA, the CDR3 is TGTGCCAGCAGCCCGCGAGGGGGTTCTCAGGGCACTGAAGCTTTCTTT. Translated: CASSPRGGSQGTEAFF.

The sample holds many counts of this clonotype. The gene calls are TRBV19 and TRBJ2-1, with TRBD2 matching over 8 bases. Germline CDR1 is LNHDA and CDR2 is SQIVND (reference sequence). The CDR3 extends over 15 amino acids. V was clipped by 3 bases and J by 8 bases; unmatched bases: 9. The CDR3 protein is CASSIPTGGAHEQFF. As DNA, the CDR3 is TGTGCCAGTAGTATCCCGACCGGGGGGGCTCATGAGCAGTTCTTC.

The rearrangement joins TRBV4-2 to TRBJ1-2; 7 positions match TRBD1. CDR3 size: 18 residues. CDR1 LGHNA and CDR2 YNFKEQ come from the germline V gene. With 4 bases clipped from V and 4 bases from J, the junction kept 18 bases outside the gene matches. The CDR3 protein is CASSRPPGQKRIIYGYTF. The CDR3 bases are TGTGCCAGCAGCCGGCCACCGGGACAGAAAAGGATAATCTATGGCTACACCTTC.

This clonotype was recorded many times. The genes are TRBV19 and TRBJ2-7; possible D gene TRBD1, 6 bases. CDR1 is LNHDA, CDR2 SQIVND, per germline (reference sequence). CDR3 size: 15 residues. V lost 6 bases and J lost 0, with 15 bases in between. CDR3 DNA sequence: TGTGCCAGTAGCCCAGCGACAGGCCTCTCCTACGAGCAGTACTTC. Translated, it gives CASSPATGLSYEQYF.

Of note for this clonotype: A much bigger clone sits one base away, suggesting this may be a read error. The rearrangement links TRBV11-2 to TRBJ2-3; D ambiguous. Trimming removed 5 bases from V and 10 bases from J, with 13 bases in between. Looked up from germline, CDR1 is SGHAT and CDR2 is FQNNGV. The CDR3 is 12 amino acids. The DNA for the CDR3 is TGTGCCAGCAGCATCCCGGGCACTGCGCAGTATTTT. This translates into CASSIPGTAQYF.

This clonotype appeared many times. The gene calls are TRBV7-2 and TRBJ1-1, with D perhaps TRBD1 (5 bases). The V end was cut by 3 bases, the J end by 2 bases, with 19 bases between. Per germline, CDR1 SGHTA and CDR2 FQGNSA. CDR3 size: 17 residues. The CDR3 loop is CASSFLRDLSPNTEAFF. For the CDR3, the DNA is TGTGCCAGCAGCTTCCTCCGGGACTTGTCCCCCAACACTGAAGCTTTCTTT. Using reference TRBV7-2 and TRBJ1-1 for the parts outside the CDR3, the full variable domain is GAGVSQSPSNKVTEKGKDVELRCDPISGHTALYWYRQSLGQGLEFLIYFQGNSAPDKSGLPSDRFSAERTGGSVSTLTIQRTQQEDSAVYLCASSFLRDLSPNTEAFFGQGTRLTVV.

The chain combines TRBV29-1 with TRBJ2-7, with no clear D. The length of the CDR3 is 13 residues. Germline V gene lookup returns CDR1 SQVTM and CDR2 ANQGSEA. Trimming removed 4 bases from V and 3 bases from J, with 13 bases in between. The CDR3 loop reads CSVGRTDYYEQYF. CDR3 sequence (DNA): TGCAGCGTTGGCCGTACGGATTACTACGAGCAGTACTTC.

This clonotype was seen repeatedly, ten times or more. The chain uses TRBV9 and TRBJ1-3, with TRBD1 identical over 7 bases. Germline V gives CDR1 SGDLS, CDR2 YYNGEE. J was trimmed by 3 bases and V by 4 bases; bases with no gene match: 7. The CDR3 has 15 amino acids. The CDR3 DNA follows: TGTGCCAGCAGCTTACAGGGGTCAGGTGGAAACACCATATATTTT. Its translation: CASSLQGSGGNTIYF.

This clonotype has only a few counts. This may stem from a read error, because a much larger clone lies one nucleotide away. The chain is built from TRBV5-6 and TRBJ1-2, with a tentative D call TRBD1 (5 bases). Germline V gives CDR1 SGHDT, CDR2 YYEEEE. Between the trimmed V and J ends, which lost 0 bases and 12 bases, there was a span of 15 bases. The CDR3 has 13 amino acids. CDR3 sequence: CASSLAFQGGNTF. As DNA, the CDR3 is TGTGCCAGCAGCTTGGCGTTTCAGGGCGGCAACACCTTC.

At least ten counts were recorded for this clonotype. The chain couples TRBV4-2 to TRBJ1-1; D not certain. CDR1 is LGHNA, CDR2 YNFKEQ, per germline. The length of the CDR3 is 15 residues. Trimming removed 2 bases at V and 4 bases at J, with 14 bases between. The chain's CDR3 is CASSQTRTASTEAFF. For the CDR3, the DNA is TGTGCCAGCAGCCAAACCCGCACAGCTAGCACTGAAGCTTTCTTT.

This clonotype was detected ten times or more. The chain joins TRBV20-1 to TRBJ2-3, with 11 bases aligning to TRBD1. J gave up 3 bases and V 2 bases, and 7 bases lay outside the gene matches. CDR3 length equals 16 residues. Germline V gene data show CDR1 as DFQATT and CDR2 as SNEGSKA (reference sequence). In DNA form, the CDR3 reads TGCAGTGCTAGAAACACCGGGACAGGGGGTACAGATACGCAGTATTTT. It specifies CSARNTGTGGTDTQYF.

This chain connects TRBV5-1 to TRBJ2-2; 9 bases align to TRBD2. The germline V gene encodes CDR1 SGHRS and CDR2 YFSETQ. The CDR3 has 16 amino acids. Losses at the gene ends were 2 bases for V and 5 bases for J; bases not matched to a gene: 7. DNA for the CDR3: TGCGCCAGCAGCTTCTTGGCGGGGGGGCCTACCGGGGAGCTGTTTTTT. Translated, it gives CASSFLAGGPTGELFF.

Many counts were recorded for this clonotype. V and J are TRBV9 and TRBJ2-5, with 9 bases lining up with TRBD2. This CDR3 has 18 amino acids. Germline V gene data show CDR1 as SGDLS and CDR2 as YYNGEE. V dropped 0 bases and J dropped 2; count of bases not matched to a gene: 11. CDR3 sequence: CASSVEASGAPSQETQYF. The CDR3 DNA reads as TGTGCCAGCAGCGTAGAGGCTAGCGGGGCCCCGTCACAAGAGACCCAGTACTTC.

In its sample, this clonotype was seen many times. The chain is built from TRBV3-1 and TRBJ1-1; possibly TRBD1 for D (5 bases). CDR1 is LGHDT, CDR2 YNNKEL, per germline (reference sequence). CDR3 length: 14 residues. V was pared by 5 bases and J by 4 bases, with 14 bases between. The CDR3 coding sequence is TGTGCCAGCAGCGAGCCGGGGGGGAGCACTGAAGCTTTCTTT. Its protein is CASSEPGGSTEAFF. Complete variable domain (other parts from reference TRBV3-1 and TRBJ1-1): DTAVSQTPKYLVTQMGNDKSIKCEQNLGHDTMYWYKQDSKKFLKIMFSYNNKELIINETVPNRFSPKSPDKAHLNLHINSLELGDSAVYFCASSEPGGSTEAFFGQGTRLTVV.

As to this clonotype: This may be a read error, as it is one base from a much larger clone. CDR3 sequence reads: CSAAAGTDTQYF. Written as DNA, the CDR3 is TGCAGTGCTGCCGCGGGCACAGATACGCAGTATTTT. The V gene is TRBV20-1, the J gene TRBJ2-3; D is uncertain. The V gene's germline CDR1 is DFQATT and CDR2 SNEGSKA (reference sequence). This CDR3 region has 12 residues. V lost 5 bases and J 1 base, leaving 7 bases between the germline ends.

This clonotype was counted ten times or more. The rearrangement links TRBV20-1 to TRBJ2-3; D not certain. With 3 bases removed from V and 2 bases from J, the gap between germline ends came to 6 bases. Germline values: CDR1 DFQATT, CDR2 SNEGSKA (reference sequence). This CDR3 region has 12 residues. The CDR3 protein is CSASGATDTQYF. The CDR3 DNA reads as TGCAGTGCTAGCGGAGCCACAGATACGCAGTATTTT.

The V and J genes are TRBV6-1 and TRBJ2-2; no clear D gene. Germline values: CDR1 MNHNS, CDR2 SASEGT. The V and J ends lost 7 bases and 7 bases respectively, with 10 bases between them. This CDR3 contains 12 residues. CDR3 sequence reads: CASKDLYGELFF. CDR3 DNA: TGTGCCAGCAAGGATTTGTACGGGGAGCTGTTTTTT.